The 29 T cell receptor beta chains presented below share a single source sample, sequenced in a study of blood T cell repertoires in COVID-19. Sequenced by immunoSEQ multiplex PCR; TCRdb stores in-frame clones only, minus some. The sample has 60,000 to 75,000 clones, around 84% seen once; the top ten hold 12%. The sample consisted of peripheral blood. Source of these receptors: a human donor in a cohort sampled during active COVID-19.

V is TRBV9 and J is TRBJ2-4; 14 bases agree with TRBD2. Trimming at V came to 5 bases and at J to 3 bases, leaving 13 bases not matched to a gene. This CDR3 region has 19 residues. CDR1 and CDR2 from the germline V gene are SGDLS and YYNGEE. DNA for the CDR3: TGTGCCAGCAGGGGGGGGACTAGCGGGAGTTTTTACAGCAAAAACATTCAGTACTTC. Encoded protein: CASRGGTSGSFYSKNIQYF.

The rearrangement uses TRBV5-5 and TRBJ1-1, with D unresolved. The CDR3 is made up of 14 amino acids. V dropped 0 bases and J dropped 0 bases, with 6 bases sitting between them. Germline lookup yields CDR1 SGHKS and CDR2 YYEKEE (reference sequence). CDR3 DNA sequence: TGTGCCAGCAGCTTGGGCCGGGTGAACACTGAAGCTTTCTTT. Protein product: CASSLGRVNTEAFF.

This clone was seen once. V and J are TRBV2 and TRBJ2-2; 10 bases are a match to TRBD2. V was pared by 0 bases and J by 6 bases, with 7 bases of the junction left unmatched. This CDR3 is 17 amino acids long. The germline CDR1 and CDR2 sequences are SNHLY and FYNNEI. This CDR3 is CASSEALAGVFAGELFF. The CDR3 DNA reads as TGTGCCAGCAGTGAAGCCCTAGCGGGGGTATTCGCCGGGGAGCTGTTTTTT.

This clone was counted a single time. The CDR3 DNA reads as TGTGCCAGCCGAGGGTGGGGTACGACCGGGGAGCAGTACTTC. Translation: CASRGWGTTGEQYF. This chain joins TRBV5-6 and TRBJ2-7, with D tentatively TRBD2 (5 bases). CDR3 length equals 14 residues. The V end was cut by 7 bases, the J end by 7 bases, with 21 bases between. Germline V gene sequence: CDR1 SGHDT, CDR2 YYEEEE.

V is TRBV9 and J is TRBJ1-2; D is undetermined. V lost 0 bases and J 7 bases, leaving 13 bases between the germline ends. Germline CDR1 and CDR2: SGDLS and YYNGEE. This CDR3 has 14 residues. This CDR3 reads CASSVGFGEAGYTF. The CDR3 coding sequence is TGTGCCAGCAGCGTAGGTTTCGGGGAAGCTGGCTACACCTTC.

The chain has TRBV11-2 and TRBJ2-3; the match to TRBD2 covers 11 bases. The germline V gene encodes CDR1 SGHAT and CDR2 FQNNGV. CDR3 length: 13 residues. V lost 10 bases to trimming and J lost 5 bases; unmatched junction nucleotides: 5. The CDR3 nucleotides read TGTGCCATTGGGGGGACTAGCGGAGATACGCAGTATTTT. Encoded protein: CAIGGTSGDTQYF.

V usage is TRBV4-3 and J usage is TRBJ1-1; TRBD1 is a possible D gene (5 bases). The CDR3 loop spans 14 amino acids. The V and J ends lost 4 bases and 5 bases respectively, with 14 bases between them. Germline assignment: CDR1 LGHNA and CDR2 YSLEER. The chain's CDR3 is CASSPAGGRTEAFF. The CDR3 DNA is TGCGCCAGCAGCCCGGCCGGGGGAAGAACTGAAGCTTTCTTT.

This clone was counted a few times. This chain links TRBV25-1 with TRBJ2-7, with D tentatively TRBD2 (5 bases). CDR3 length: 15 amino acids. The germline V gene encodes CDR1 MGHDK and CDR2 SYGVNS. Deletions cut 3 bases from V and 1 base from J, with 13 bases between. The CDR3 sequence: CASSDEGDVSYEQYF. Written as DNA, the CDR3 is TGTGCCAGCAGTGATGAGGGAGACGTATCCTACGAGCAGTACTTC.

J is TRBJ1-1 and V is TRBV18, with a possible D match to TRBD1 (5 bases). Germline assignment: CDR1 KGHSH and CDR2 LQKENI. V was clipped by 10 bases and J by 4 bases, with 22 bases between them. The CDR3 spans 15 residues. CDR3 sequence: CATSWGKGHLTEAFF. The CDR3 DNA is TGTGCCACCTCCTGGGGAAAAGGACACCTCACTGAAGCTTTCTTT.

The chain couples TRBV28 to TRBJ2-3; D remains unclear. This CDR3 is 16 amino acids long. Trimming removed 6 bases at V and 2 bases at J, with 18 bases between. Per the germline V gene, CDR1 is MDHEN and CDR2 is SYDVKM. CDR3 DNA: TGTGCCAGCAGCCCAATAGTGTTACGTTTCACAGATACGCAGTATTTT. Translated, it gives CASSPIVLRFTDTQYF.

V gene TRBV4-3 combines with J gene TRBJ2-7; TRBD2 matches at 13 bases. V was clipped by 4 bases and J by 5 bases; unmatched bases: 5. CDR3 length: 15 amino acids. The germline V gene has CDR1 LGHNA and CDR2 YSLEER. The CDR3 DNA reads TGCGCCAGCAGCCTTCAACTAGCGGGGGGGCACGAGCAGTACTTC. Amino acids: CASSLQLAGGHEQYF.

The rearrangement joins TRBV19 to TRBJ1-2; TRBD1 might be the D (5 bases). The ends were cut back, 5 bases at V and 6 bases at J, with 13 bases in the middle. The CDR3 has 13 residues. Germline V gene data show CDR1 as LNHDA and CDR2 as SQIVND (reference sequence). This CDR3 is CASSPGPRDGYTF. The CDR3 bases are TGTGCCAGTAGTCCCGGACCCAGGGATGGCTACACCTTC.

The V and J genes are TRBV6-5 and TRBJ2-7, with unresolved D. With 0 bases removed from V and 5 bases from J, the gap between germline ends came to 8 bases. Germline V lookup: CDR1 MNHEY, CDR2 SVGAGI. The CDR3 consists of 13 residues. The CDR3 bases are TGTGCCAGCAGTTACTCGAGGAACCACGAGCAGTACTTC. This encodes CASSYSRNHEQYF.

The rearrangement links TRBV7-2 to TRBJ2-7, with 7 bases fitting TRBD1. Looked up from germline, CDR1 is SGHTA and CDR2 is FQGNSA. The CDR3 is made up of 14 amino acids. V gave up 3 bases and J gave up 4 bases; unmatched junction bases: 6. The CDR3 DNA reads TGTGCCAGCAGCTTGACAGGGATAGGGTACGAGCAGTACTTC. Translated: CASSLTGIGYEQYF. The complete variable domain, with remaining parts taken from reference TRBV7-2 and TRBJ2-7, reads GAGVSQSPSNKVTEKGKDVELRCDPISGHTALYWYRQSLGQGLEFLIYFQGNSAPDKSGLPSDRFSAERTGGSVSTLTIQRTQQEDSAVYLCASSLTGIGYEQYFGPGTRLTVT.

The chain employs TRBV19 and TRBJ2-4; D possibly corresponds to TRBD2 (6 bases). This CDR3 spans 15 amino acids. CDR1 is LNHDA, CDR2 SQIVND, per germline (reference sequence). The V and J ends lost 3 bases and 4 bases respectively, with 13 bases between them. CDR3 DNA: TGTGCCAGTAGTATCACGACTAGAGGAAAAAACATTCAGTACTTC. Translating gives CASSITTRGKNIQYF.

The chain links TRBV9 to TRBJ2-7, with 10 nucleotides matching TRBD1. This CDR3 region has 14 residues. Germline trimming cut 3 bases from V and 2 bases from J; bases unmatched to any gene: 2. Germline V lookup: CDR1 SGDLS, CDR2 YYNGEE. CDR3 in amino acids: CASSAGQGTYEQYF. Here the CDR3 DNA reads TGTGCCAGCAGCGCGGGACAGGGGACCTACGAGCAGTACTTC.

The chain employs TRBV7-3 and TRBJ2-5; D is perhaps TRBD2 (6 bases). This CDR3 comprises 14 residues. The V end was cut by 0 bases, the J end by 4 bases, with 9 bases between. In germline, CDR1 is SGHTA, CDR2 FQGTGA. CDR3 residues: CASSLTGGGETQYF. CDR3 DNA sequence: TGTGCCAGCAGCTTAACGGGGGGAGGAGAGACCCAGTACTTC.

The gene calls are TRBV9 and TRBJ1-1, with D uncertain. V lost 0 bases and J lost 0, with 6 bases in between. CDR1 and CDR2 (germline): SGDLS, YYNGEE. CDR3 length: 14 residues. The CDR3 bases are TGTGCCAGCAGCGTAGGTCAGATGAACACTGAAGCTTTCTTT. It is translated as CASSVGQMNTEAFF. Variable domain in full (rest from reference TRBV9 and TRBJ1-1): DSGVTQTPKHLITATGQRVTLRCSPRSGDLSVYWYQQSLDQGLQFLIQYYNGEERAKGNILERFSAQQFPDLHSELNLSSLELGDSALYFCASSVGQMNTEAFFGQGTRLTVV.

The chain has TRBV19 and TRBJ2-7; unclear D gene. V gave up 7 bases and J gave up 1 base, with 17 bases separating them. The length of the CDR3 is 15 residues. The germline V gene encodes CDR1 LNHDA and CDR2 SQIVND (reference sequence). As DNA, the CDR3 is TGTGCCAGTAAATCTGCGGCAGCAGTGTCCTACGAGCAGTACTTC. Its translation: CASKSAAAVSYEQYF.

The chain couples TRBV5-8 to TRBJ1-1; TRBD1 is a possible D gene (5 bases). The germline V gene has CDR1 SGHTS and CDR2 YDEGEE. The CDR3 sequence is 12 residues long. Deletions cut 3 bases from V and 7 bases from J, with 10 bases between. The CDR3 here is CASSSTAIEAFF. CDR3 in DNA: TGTGCCAGCAGCTCGACAGCGATTGAAGCTTTCTTT.

CDR3 nucleotides: TGTGCCAGTAGCTCTACTAGCGTCCCGCCGGGCAATGAGCAGTTCTTC. This sequence encodes CASSSTSVPPGNEQFF. V is TRBV19 and J is TRBJ2-1, with TRBD2 matching 7 bases. V lost 6 bases, J lost 6 bases, and 14 bases stayed unmatched. CDR1 is LNHDA and CDR2 is SQIVND in the germline V gene (reference sequence). The CDR3 extends over 16 amino acids.

This chain links TRBV6-5 with TRBJ2-7; TRBD1 matches at 9 bases. V lost 6 bases to trimming and J lost 1 base; unmatched junction nucleotides: 7. Per germline, CDR1 MNHEY and CDR2 SVGAGI. The CDR3 consists of 15 residues. The CDR3 region is CASSQRQGVSYEQYF. The CDR3 region has the DNA TGTGCCAGCAGCCAGAGACAGGGGGTGTCCTACGAGCAGTACTTC.

The gene calls are TRBV30 and TRBJ1-4; D is possibly TRBD1 (5 bases). This CDR3 comprises 14 residues. V gave up 3 bases and J gave up 7 bases, with 15 bases separating them. Germline values: CDR1 GTSNPN, CDR2 SVGIG (reference sequence). CDR3 in amino acids: CAWRLSGRGEKLFF. DNA of the CDR3: TGTGCCTGGAGGCTATCGGGGAGGGGTGAAAAACTGTTTTTT.

The chain's CDR3 is CASSILAGASGELFF. Here the CDR3 DNA reads TGTGCCAGCAGTATCTTAGCGGGAGCGAGCGGGGAGCTGTTTTTT. The chain combines TRBV27 with TRBJ2-2, with 9 bases identical to TRBD2. CDR1 and CDR2 from the germline V gene are MNHEY and SMNVEV (reference sequence). There are 15 residues in the CDR3. V trimming: 5 bases; J trimming: 7 bases; junction bases outside the gene matches: 8.

This chain connects TRBV4-3 to TRBJ2-7; D call uncertain. This CDR3 has 15 residues. From germline, CDR1 is LGHNA and CDR2 YSLEER. Trimming left V 1 base short and J 0 bases short, with 10 bases between. CDR3 nucleotides: TGCGCCAGCAGCCAAGTAGCCGCGAGCTCCTACGAGCAGTACTTC. Protein product: CASSQVAASSYEQYF.

This chain connects TRBV19 to TRBJ1-1; D is unclear. This CDR3 is built from 15 residues. The germline V gene has CDR1 LNHDA and CDR2 SQIVND (reference sequence). The V end lost 7 bases, the J end lost 0 bases, and 15 bases lay between the germline ends. The CDR3 bases are TGTGCCAGTATCTTCCTCGGCGGGATGAACACTGAAGCTTTCTTT. It translates to CASIFLGGMNTEAFF.

V usage is TRBV24-1 and J usage is TRBJ2-1; 11 bases line up with TRBD1. The CDR3 has 18 residues. The ends lost 3 bases at V and 7 bases at J; junction bases unmatched: 13. Germline loops: CDR1 KGHDR, CDR2 SFDVKD. DNA for the CDR3: TGTGCCACCAGTGATAAAAAAAGCCCGGGACAGGGGGAAAATGAGCAGTTCTTC. Residues: CATSDKKSPGQGENEQFF.

J is TRBJ2-5 and V is TRBV12-3 or TRBV12-4, with a tentative D call TRBD2 (5 bases). CDR3 size: 13 residues. V lost 6 bases and J 4 bases, leaving 12 bases between the germline ends. CDR3 DNA sequence: TGTGCCAGCAGCCAACTAGAAGCAGAGACCCAGTACTTC. Residues: CASSQLEAETQYF.

V usage is TRBV3-1 (or the pseudogene TRBV3-2) and J usage is TRBJ1-2; D is perhaps TRBD1 (5 bases). V gave up 4 bases and J gave up 5 bases, with 14 bases separating them. This CDR3 contains 14 residues. Germline V gene lookup returns CDR1 LGHDT and CDR2 YNNKEL (reference sequence). DNA for the CDR3: TGTGCCAGCAGCCCCGCAGGGTCGGCTTATGGCTACACCTTC. It is translated as CASSPAGSAYGYTF.